These 12 T cell receptor beta chains were sequenced from one sample in a study of post-analysis software for immune sequencing data (dated by TCRdb to the mid-2010s). The paper as a whole reports these results and caveats: Patients showed significantly higher frequencies than controls for a few TRBV segments, among them TRBV5-6, TRBV5-1 and TRBV20-1.

Library preparation was by PCR. TCRdb records Illumina HiSeq 2500 as the sequencer. To reduce PCR and sequencing biases, unique molecular identifiers were built into the TCR beta cDNA libraries. TCRdb reprocessed the public reads (quality trimming at Q25 with fastp, clone calling with MiXCR) and kept in-frame beta chains. Rows with a matching CDR3 protein are joined into one entry that keeps the most common DNA and genes. Counted in this sample were over 150,000 distinct CDR3 sequences; 30% of them appeared once. About 1.6% of the sample belongs to the ten largest clones. These receptors' targets are unknown. Sequenced: blood. Every receptor here comes from a girl aged 5 to 17 with multiple sclerosis.

This clonotype was found many times. The chain carries TRBV9 and TRBJ2-3; D is possibly TRBD2 (6 bases). V lost 3 bases, J lost 4 bases, and 12 bases lay in between. The CDR3 has 14 amino acids. Looked up from germline, CDR1 is SGDLS and CDR2 is YYNGEE. The CDR3 nucleotides read TGTGCCAGCAGCGCTCCGGGGGTCCCAGATACGCAGTATTTT. The encoded protein is CASSAPGVPDTQYF.

The genes are TRBV7-9 and TRBJ1-2; no firm D call. Germline loops: CDR1 SEHNR, CDR2 FQNEAQ (reference sequence). The CDR3 runs 18 residues. The germline V and J ends were trimmed by 4 bases and 0 bases, with 21 bases remaining between them. CDR3 in amino acids: CASSSIGLGLTTNYGYTF. DNA for the CDR3: TGTGCCAGCAGCTCGATAGGACTGGGGTTAACCACTAACTATGGCTACACCTTC.

The chain has TRBV20-1 and TRBJ2-5; the D is unclear. V shed 1 base and J shed 4 bases, with 7 bases lying between them. This CDR3 has 12 residues. Germline V gene sequence: CDR1 DFQATT, CDR2 SNEGSKA (reference sequence). CDR3 amino acids: CSARAMGETQYF. The CDR3 DNA follows: TGCAGTGCTAGAGCAATGGGAGAGACCCAGTACTTC.

This clonotype showed up just a few times. The gene calls are TRBV10-3 and TRBJ2-1; the D is unclear. V was cut by 3 bases and J by 8 bases, with 11 bases left in between. The CDR3 is 13 amino acids. Looked up from germline, CDR1 is ENHRY and CDR2 is SYGVKD. The CDR3 DNA reads as TGTGCCATCAGTGAAGGTCTGTCGGATGAGCAGTTCTTC. Translating it yields CAISEGLSDEQFF.

Only a few counts were recorded for this clonotype. The CDR3 DNA is TGTGCCAGCAGCAAATATCTCCCCGGGACTAGCGGAAAGAGCTCCTACAATGAGCAGTTCTTC. Protein: CASSKYLPGTSGKSSYNEQFF. J is TRBJ2-1 and V is TRBV21-1; the table's TRBD2 call for D was not verified on the DNA. TRBV21-1 is a pseudogene. This CDR3 is 21 amino acids long.

This clonotype was detected only a few times. The V gene is TRBV28, the J gene TRBJ2-6, with D uncertain. CDR3 size: 15 residues. Trimming stripped 6 bases from V and 0 bases from J, with 9 bases between. Germline assignment: CDR1 MDHEN and CDR2 SYDVKM. The CDR3 region has the DNA TGTGCCAGCAGCTCTCTCAGCTCTGGGGCCAACGTCCTGACTTTC. It translates to CASSSLSSGANVLTF. Combining the CDR3 with reference TRBV28 and TRBJ2-6 gives the whole variable domain DVKVTQSSRYLVKRTGEKVFLECVQDMDHENMFWYRQDPGLGLRLIYFSYDVKMKEKGDIPEGYSVSREKKERFSLILESASTNQTSMYLCASSSLSSGANVLTFGAGSRLTVL.

Notes on this clonotype: With a much larger clone just one base away, this may be a read error. V gene TRBV7-2 combines with J gene TRBJ1-1; the D gene is possibly TRBD1 (5 bases). In germline, CDR1 is SGHTA, CDR2 FQGNSA. The CDR3 sequence is 13 residues long. Here the CDR3 reads CAGSLDQGLEAFF. In DNA, the CDR3 is TGTGCCGGCAGCTTAGATCAGGGACTTGAAGCTTTCTTT.

This chain links TRBV5-1 with TRBJ2-1; TRBD1 matches 9 bases. CDR3 length equals 15 residues. Germline V CDR1 and CDR2: SGHRS, YFSETQ. V trimming: 4 bases; J trimming: 7 bases; junction bases outside the gene matches: 9. CDR3 region: CASSPGTGTRNEQFF. Here the CDR3 DNA reads TGCGCCAGCAGCCCGGGGACAGGGACACGGAATGAGCAGTTCTTC.

In its sample, this clonotype was seen many times. V is TRBV27 and J is TRBJ1-6; no firm D call. The CDR3 runs to 17 residues. Germline V gene sequence: CDR1 MNHEY, CDR2 SMNVEV (reference sequence). V shed 4 bases and J shed 10 bases, with 23 bases lying between them. Here the CDR3 reads CASSSWRPAAVESPLHF. CDR3 nucleotides: TGTGCCAGCAGTTCCTGGAGACCAGCCGCGGTTGAATCACCCCTCCACTTT.

This clonotype was observed at least ten times. The gene calls are TRBV4-1 and TRBJ2-4; D remains ambiguous. The CDR3 is 11 amino acids. V lost 4 bases and J lost 10, with 8 bases in between. The germline V gene has CDR1 MGHRA and CDR2 YSYEKL. DNA of the CDR3: TGCGCCAGCAGCCCTGGAGAGATTCAGTACTTC. Its protein is CASSPGEIQYF.

The chain uses TRBV2 and TRBJ2-5; 7 positions match TRBD2. The CDR3 has 14 residues. Germline V lookup: CDR1 SNHLY, CDR2 FYNNEI. V shed 5 bases and J 2 bases; nucleotides not matched to a gene: 5. CDR3 region: CASSRRLAQETQYF. CDR3 DNA sequence: TGTGCCAGCAGTCGCAGACTAGCACAAGAGACCCAGTACTTC.

This clonotype was recorded a few times. V and J are TRBV28 and TRBJ1-1; D is unclear. CDR3 size: 14 residues. V was clipped by 5 bases and J by 4 bases, with 14 bases between them. The germline V gene has CDR1 MDHEN and CDR2 SYDVKM. The CDR3 DNA follows: TGTGCCAGCAGTCACGGTGGGGAGGCCACTGAAGCTTTCTTT. Its protein product is CASSHGGEATEAFF.